This entry lists 30 T cell receptor beta chains sequenced from one sample in a study of sequential checkpoint blockade in melanoma. Assay: immunoSEQ multiplex PCR; the TCRdb copy retains only in-frame clones and omits some. The sample lists around 3,000 clones, about 31% occurring once. Treatment of the sample: randomized to nivolumab then ipilimumab (arm A) or the reverse (arm B). The sequencing used tumor tissue (inferred from file names), collected from a patient given nivolumab and ipilimumab in sequence. The receptors originated from a human donor with melanoma.

The V call is TRBV25-1, the J call TRBJ2-1, with TRBD2 identical over 10 bases. J lost 8 bases, V lost 8 bases, and 12 bases had no gene match. Per germline, CDR1 MGHDK and CDR2 SYGVNS. The CDR3 totals 15 residues. The CDR3 DNA sequence: TGTGCCAGCTCCAGTGAGTCTAGCGGGAGCGATGAGCAGTTCTTC. It is translated as CASSSESSGSDEQFF.

The rearrangement uses TRBV5-1 and TRBJ2-5; 12 bases fit TRBD2. The CDR3 length is 16 residues. The V gene's germline CDR1 is SGHRS and CDR2 YFSETQ. V was clipped by 3 bases and J by 5 bases; unmatched bases: 8. CDR3: CASSYRLAGVSETQYF. The CDR3 DNA sequence: TGCGCCAGCAGCTACCGACTAGCGGGAGTCTCGGAGACCCAGTACTTC.

The CDR3 spells CASSIRGLAYTGELFF. The CDR3 region has the DNA TGTGCCAGTAGTATAAGGGGACTAGCGTACACCGGGGAGCTGTTTTTT. V gene TRBV19 combines with J gene TRBJ2-2, with 10 positions matching TRBD2. CDR3 length: 16 residues. Germline V gene lookup returns CDR1 LNHDA and CDR2 SQIVND (reference sequence). After removal of 2 bases from V and 3 bases from J, the junction contained 3 bases not matched to a gene. Based on the CDR3 plus reference TRBV19 and TRBJ2-2, the full variable domain is DGGITQSPKYLFRKEGQNVTLSCEQNLNHDAMYWYRQDPGQGLRLIYYSQIVNDFQKGDIAEGYSVSREKKESFPLTVTSAQKNPTAFYLCASSIRGLAYTGELFFGEGSRLTVL.

V usage is TRBV23-1 and J usage is TRBJ2-5; 10 positions agree with TRBD1. TRBV23-1 is an ORF for which the function is uncertain. Losses at the gene ends were 0 bases for V and 1 base for J; bases not matched to a gene: 8. The CDR3 length is 18 residues. The CDR3 bases are TGCGCCAGCAGTCAATCAAGTTCGACAGGGGGCTCCCAAGAGACCCAGTACTTC. It is translated as CASSQSSSTGGSQETQYF.

The gene calls are TRBV12-5 and TRBJ1-3, with a tentative D call TRBD1 (6 bases). CDR1 is LGHNT and CDR2 is FRNRAP in the germline V gene. The V gene lost 5 bases and the J gene lost 9 bases, with 8 bases spanning the gap. This CDR3 contains 11 residues. CDR3 coding DNA: TGTGCTAGTGGTCCACAGGGCACCATATATTTT. It is translated as CASGPQGTIYF.

A few counts support this clone. The rearrangement links TRBV11-3 to TRBJ2-7; 13 nucleotides line up with TRBD2. The V gene end was trimmed by 4 bases and the J gene end by 2 bases; junction bases not matched to a gene: 5. The CDR3 runs to 16 residues. CDR1 is SGHNT and CDR2 is YENEEA in the germline V gene. CDR3 bases: TGTGCCAGCAGCTCCTGGACTAGCGGGAGCCCCTACGAGCAGTACTTC. Amino acids: CASSSWTSGSPYEQYF.

This clone is deemed medium-sized. The rearrangement uses TRBV28 and TRBJ2-7; possible D gene TRBD2, 6 bases. The germline V gene has CDR1 MDHEN and CDR2 SYDVKM. Trimming shortened V by 3 bases and J by 2 bases, and 11 bases separated the two germline ends. The CDR3 consists of 14 residues. The CDR3 spells CASSLFGSAYEQYF. As DNA, the CDR3 is TGTGCCAGCAGTTTGTTCGGGAGTGCCTACGAGCAGTACTTC.

V usage is TRBV9 and J usage is TRBJ2-1; D not certain. From germline, CDR1 is SGDLS and CDR2 YYNGEE. There are 12 residues in the CDR3. V lost 1 base and J lost 5, with 4 bases in between. Written as DNA, the CDR3 is TGTGCCAGCAGCGTATCCCACAATGAGCAGTTCTTC. Its translation: CASSVSHNEQFF.

The rearrangement uses TRBV19 and TRBJ1-1; D may be TRBD1 (5 bases). The CDR3 length is 14 residues. Germline values: CDR1 LNHDA, CDR2 SQIVND (reference sequence). V was trimmed by 3 bases and J by 1 base, leaving 9 bases between them. Here the CDR3 DNA reads TGTGCCAGTAGTATCGGACAATCGAACACTGAAGCTTTCTTT. Protein sequence: CASSIGQSNTEAFF.

This chain links TRBV19 with TRBJ1-4, with D possibly being TRBD1 (6 bases). The CDR3 consists of 16 residues. V was cut by 2 bases and J by 6 bases, with 16 bases left in between. CDR1 is LNHDA and CDR2 is SQIVND in the germline V gene (reference sequence). CDR3 DNA sequence: TGTGCCAGTAGTATATTAGGGGCAGGGGCCGATGAAAAACTGTTTTTT. Encoded protein: CASSILGAGADEKLFF.

The gene calls are TRBV30 and TRBJ2-1; 10 nucleotides agree with TRBD2. The CDR3 is 13 residues long. The ends lost 5 bases at V and 10 bases at J; junction bases unmatched: 8. Germline CDR1 reads GTSNPN; CDR2 reads SVGIG (reference sequence). The CDR3 spells CAWSSGRAGEQFF. In DNA, the CDR3 is TGTGCCTGGTCAAGCGGGAGGGCCGGGGAGCAGTTCTTC. Full variable domain (outside the CDR3, taken from reference TRBV30 and TRBJ2-1): SQTIHQWPATLVQPVGSPLSLECTVEGTSNPNLYWYRQAAGRGLQLLFYSVGIGQISSEVPQNLSASRPQDRQFILSSKKLLLSDSGFYLCAWSSGRAGEQFFGPGTRLTVL.

The CDR3: CASSLGLAIGELFF. The CDR3 bases are TGCGCCAGCAGCTTGGGTCTAGCGATCGGGGAGCTGTTTTTT. The chain has TRBV5-1 and TRBJ2-2, with D tentatively TRBD2 (6 bases). There are 14 residues in the CDR3. V dropped 0 bases and J dropped 7 bases, with 10 bases sitting between them. The V gene's germline CDR1 is SGHRS and CDR2 YFSETQ.

This sequence joins TRBV10-2 and TRBJ2-1; D is perhaps TRBD1 (6 bases). V was cut by 3 bases and J by 5 bases, with 17 bases left in between. Germline CDR1 reads WSHSY; CDR2 reads SAAADI. The CDR3 totals 16 residues. CDR3 loop: CASSEPPSGQHNEQFF. In DNA form, the CDR3 reads TGCGCCAGCAGTGAACCCCCCTCCGGACAGCACAATGAGCAGTTCTTC.

The V call is TRBV19, the J call TRBJ2-5; D is possibly TRBD1 (5 bases). CDR1 LNHDA and CDR2 SQIVND come from the germline V gene (reference sequence). Trimming left V 4 bases short and J 2 bases short, with 11 bases between. The CDR3 extends over 14 amino acids. CDR3 sequence reads: CASSTLDTQETQYF. CDR3 DNA sequence: TGTGCCAGTAGTACCCTGGACACTCAAGAGACCCAGTACTTC.

The chain has TRBV18 and TRBJ1-1, with D possibly TRBD1 on 6 matching bases. V was pared by 6 bases and J by 2 bases, with 16 bases between. The length of the CDR3 is 15 residues. Germline CDR1 and CDR2: KGHSH and LQKENI. This CDR3 reads CASSMDQGKNTEAFF. Written as DNA, the CDR3 is TGTGCCAGCTCCATGGATCAGGGGAAAAACACTGAAGCTTTCTTT.

This clone has a handful of counts. The gene calls are TRBV6-8 and TRBJ2-1; the D gene is possibly TRBD2 (6 bases). V was clipped by 0 bases and J by 0 bases, with 21 bases between them. The CDR3 is 20 residues long. Germline values: CDR1 MNHGY, CDR2 SAAAGT. CDR3 amino acids: CASSYSEVLGLPGSYNEQFF. The CDR3 nucleotides read TGTGCCAGCAGTTACTCGGAGGTCTTAGGACTACCAGGCTCCTACAATGAGCAGTTCTTC.

This clone was detected only a few times. The V and J genes are TRBV9 and TRBJ2-5; D is uncertain. Trimming left V 2 bases short and J 9 bases short, with 17 bases between. CDR1 SGDLS and CDR2 YYNGEE come from the germline V gene. The CDR3 is 14 residues long. The CDR3 here is CASSVGQSGPAQYF. As DNA, the CDR3 is TGTGCCAGCAGCGTTGGCCAGTCGGGTCCGGCCCAGTACTTC.

This clone qualifies as medium-sized. V usage is TRBV11-3 and J usage is TRBJ2-1; tentatively, D is TRBD2 (6 bases). CDR1 and CDR2 from the germline V gene are SGHNT and YENEEA. V was trimmed by 2 bases and J by 10 bases, leaving 24 bases between them. The CDR3 covers 17 residues. The CDR3 loop is CASSLTLTRISGGEQFF. In DNA, the CDR3 is TGTGCCAGCAGCTTAACCCTCACCCGCATTAGCGGTGGGGAGCAGTTCTTC.

In its sample, this clone was seen a few times. The chain is built from TRBV11-3 and TRBJ1-5, with TRBD1 matching over 7 bases. This CDR3 is built from 16 residues. After removal of 1 base from V and 5 bases from J, the junction contained 8 bases not matched to a gene. In germline, CDR1 is SGHNT, CDR2 YENEEA. The CDR3 DNA sequence: TGTGCCAGCAGCTTAGGGACAGGAGGAGGGGATCAGCCCCAGCATTTT. Amino acids: CASSLGTGGGDQPQHF. Full variable domain (rest looked up from reference TRBV11-3 and TRBJ1-5): EAGVVQSPRYKIIEKKQPVAFWCNPISGHNTLYWYLQNLGQGPELLIRYENEEAVDDSQLPKDRFSAERLKGVDSTLKIQPAELGDSAVYLCASSLGTGGGDQPQHFGDGTRLSIL.

The chain uses TRBV19 and TRBJ1-4, with a possible D match to TRBD1 (5 bases). Germline V lookup: CDR1 LNHDA, CDR2 SQIVND (reference sequence). The V and J ends lost 3 bases and 5 bases respectively, with 16 bases between them. The CDR3 loop spans 16 amino acids. CDR3 sequence reads: CASSMIRGGGNEKLFF. The CDR3 DNA reads as TGTGCCAGTAGTATGATTCGGGGGGGAGGAAATGAAAAACTGTTTTTT.

This sequence joins TRBV28 and TRBJ2-2; D is unclear. Per the germline V gene, CDR1 is MDHEN and CDR2 is SYDVKM. V was pared by 7 bases and J by 5 bases, with 14 bases between. The CDR3 extends over 14 amino acids. In DNA, the CDR3 is TGTGCCAGCACCCCACGGTCTAGAACCGGGGAGCTGTTTTTT. It specifies CASTPRSRTGELFF.

This clone was detected only a few times. The chain links TRBV28 to TRBJ2-7; no definite D call. Germline lookup yields CDR1 MDHEN and CDR2 SYDVKM. CDR3 length: 14 amino acids. Trimming pared 5 bases from V and 5 bases from J, leaving 16 bases between. CDR3 region: CASSRPLRAHEQYF. CDR3 DNA sequence: TGTGCCAGCAGTCGACCCCTTCGGGCTCACGAGCAGTACTTC. Looking up the rest from reference TRBV28 and TRBJ2-7 gives the full variable domain: DVKVTQSSRYLVKRTGEKVFLECVQDMDHENMFWYRQDPGLGLRLIYFSYDVKMKEKGDIPEGYSVSREKKERFSLILESASTNQTSMYLCASSRPLRAHEQYFGPGTRLTVT.

This clone was observed a few times. The genes are TRBV10-3 and TRBJ2-2, with 12 bases matching TRBD2. This CDR3 contains 16 residues. Germline CDR1 ENHRY, CDR2 SYGVKD. With V trimmed by 3 bases and J by 6 bases, 5 bases remained unmatched. In nucleotides, the CDR3 is TGTGCCATCAGTGAAGCTAGCGGGAGGGCCCCCGGGGAGCTGTTTTTT. Its translation: CAISEASGRAPGELFF.

The chain couples TRBV19 to TRBJ2-1; D unresolved. CDR1 LNHDA and CDR2 SQIVND come from the germline V gene (reference sequence). This CDR3 has 17 residues. Trimming left V 0 bases short and J 6 bases short, with 18 bases between. In nucleotides, the CDR3 is TGTGCCAGTAGTATAGATAAGGTGTGGGAAATAGGCAATGAGCAGTTCTTC. It yields the protein CASSIDKVWEIGNEQFF.

This chain uses TRBV15 with TRBJ2-1; TRBD2 agrees at 14 bases. CDR1 is LNHNV, CDR2 YYDKDF, per germline (reference sequence). This CDR3 has 15 residues. V dropped 3 bases and J dropped 10; count of bases not matched to a gene: 5. The CDR3 DNA is TGTGCCACCAGCAGGGGACTAGCGGGAGTAGGGGAGCAGTTCTTC. Protein product: CATSRGLAGVGEQFF.

This clone has more than one count but fewer than ten. The chain combines TRBV6-8 with TRBJ2-7, with D possibly matching TRBD2 (5 bases). Germline CDR1 is MNHGY and CDR2 is SAAAGT. The CDR3 runs to 14 residues. V lost 5 bases and J 6 bases, leaving 17 bases between the germline ends. Written as DNA, the CDR3 is TGTGCCAGCAGTGACCTTCCACCCGAGGGCGAGCAGTACTTC. Translation: CASSDLPPEGEQYF.

The chain employs TRBV28 and TRBJ2-2; D remains unclear. This CDR3 region has 13 residues. In germline, CDR1 is MDHEN, CDR2 SYDVKM. V lost 8 bases and J 1 base, leaving 8 bases between the germline ends. The CDR3 is CASWSRNTGELFF. DNA for the CDR3: TGTGCCAGCTGGAGTAGGAACACCGGGGAGCTGTTTTTT.

The chain recombines TRBV29-1 with TRBJ2-5, with TRBD2 matching 9 bases. The CDR3 is made up of 13 amino acids. With V trimmed by 4 bases and J by 3 bases, 3 bases remained unmatched. CDR1 and CDR2 (germline): SQVTM, ANQGSEA. The CDR3 DNA reads TGCAGCGTTGTCAGACTAGCGGAAGAGACCCAGTACTTC. Its protein product is CSVVRLAEETQYF.

This clone is labeled as large. The V call is TRBV19, the J call TRBJ1-1; D might be TRBD1 (5 bases). In germline, CDR1 is LNHDA, CDR2 SQIVND (reference sequence). V was clipped by 5 bases and J by 4 bases, with 14 bases between them. The CDR3 length is 14 residues. The CDR3 DNA follows: TGTGCCAGTAGTTTTAGTCCCGGGACCACTGAAGCTTTCTTT. Its protein product is CASSFSPGTTEAFF.

The sample holds a few counts of this clone. The V call is TRBV6-8, the J call TRBJ1-2; D might be TRBD1 (6 bases). V was trimmed by 5 bases and J by 7 bases, leaving 11 bases between them. The CDR3 runs 12 residues. CDR1 MNHGY and CDR2 SAAAGT come from the germline V gene. In nucleotides, the CDR3 is TGTGCCAGCAGTCAGGGACAAGCTGGCTACACCTTC. Translation: CASSQGQAGYTF.